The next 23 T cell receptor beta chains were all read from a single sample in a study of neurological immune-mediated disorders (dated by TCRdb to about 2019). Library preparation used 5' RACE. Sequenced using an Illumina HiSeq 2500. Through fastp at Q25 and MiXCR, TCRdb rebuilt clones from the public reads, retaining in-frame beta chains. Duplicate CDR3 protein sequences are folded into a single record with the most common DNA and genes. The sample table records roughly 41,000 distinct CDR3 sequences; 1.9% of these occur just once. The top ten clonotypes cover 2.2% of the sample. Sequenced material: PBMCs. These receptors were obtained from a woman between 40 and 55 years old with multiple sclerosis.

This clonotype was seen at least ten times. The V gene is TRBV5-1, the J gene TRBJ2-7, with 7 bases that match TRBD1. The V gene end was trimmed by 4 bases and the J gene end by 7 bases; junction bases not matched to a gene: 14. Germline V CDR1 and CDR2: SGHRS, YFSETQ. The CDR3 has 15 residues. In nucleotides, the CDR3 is TGCGCCAGCAGCATAAGGACAGGTTTAGCAGGGGAGCAGTACTTC. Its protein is CASSIRTGLAGEQYF.

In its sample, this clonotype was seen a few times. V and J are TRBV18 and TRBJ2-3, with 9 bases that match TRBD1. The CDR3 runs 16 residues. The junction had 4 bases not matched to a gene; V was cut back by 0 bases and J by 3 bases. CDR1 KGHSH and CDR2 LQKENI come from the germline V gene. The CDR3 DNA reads TGTGCCAGCTCACCACCGAGGGACAGGGTGACAGATACGCAGTATTTT. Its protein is CASSPPRDRVTDTQYF.

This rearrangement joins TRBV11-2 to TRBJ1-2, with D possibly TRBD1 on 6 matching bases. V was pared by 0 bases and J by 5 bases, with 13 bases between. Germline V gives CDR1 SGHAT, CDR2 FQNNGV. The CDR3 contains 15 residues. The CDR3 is CASSLEWQGKYGYTF. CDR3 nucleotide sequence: TGTGCCAGCAGCTTAGAATGGCAGGGGAAATATGGCTACACCTTC.

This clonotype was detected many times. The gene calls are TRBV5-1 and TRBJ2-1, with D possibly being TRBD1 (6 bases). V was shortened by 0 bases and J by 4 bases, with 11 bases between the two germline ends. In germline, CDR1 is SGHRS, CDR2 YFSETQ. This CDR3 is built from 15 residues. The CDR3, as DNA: TGCGCCAGCAGCTTGGTGGCAGGGGTGTACAATGAGCAGTTCTTC. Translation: CASSLVAGVYNEQFF.

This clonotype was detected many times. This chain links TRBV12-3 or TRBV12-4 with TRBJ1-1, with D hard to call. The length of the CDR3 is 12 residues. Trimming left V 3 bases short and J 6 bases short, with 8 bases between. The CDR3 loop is CASSFGFSEAFF. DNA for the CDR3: TGTGCCAGCAGTTTCGGTTTCTCTGAAGCTTTCTTT.

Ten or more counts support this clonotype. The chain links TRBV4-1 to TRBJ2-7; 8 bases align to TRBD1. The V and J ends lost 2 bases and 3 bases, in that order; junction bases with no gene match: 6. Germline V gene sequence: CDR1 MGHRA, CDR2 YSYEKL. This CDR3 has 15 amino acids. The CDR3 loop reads CASSQPDRDLYEQYF. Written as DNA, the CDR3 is TGCGCCAGCAGCCAACCGGACAGGGACCTCTACGAGCAGTACTTC.

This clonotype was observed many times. The CDR3 is CASSAQGHEQFF. DNA of the CDR3: TGCGCCAGCAGCGCCCAGGGGCATGAGCAGTTCTTC. The chain couples TRBV5-1 to TRBJ2-1; tentative D call: TRBD1 (6 bases). Deletions cut 4 bases from V and 8 bases from J, with 10 bases between. The CDR3 is 12 amino acids. Germline lookup yields CDR1 SGHRS and CDR2 YFSETQ.

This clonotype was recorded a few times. For the CDR3, the DNA is TGTGCCAGCAGCCATTACACCGGGGAGCTGTTTTTT. It yields the protein CASSHYTGELFF. This rearrangement joins TRBV7-2 to TRBJ2-2; no clear D gene. The ends were cut back, 5 bases at V and 3 bases at J, with 4 bases in the middle. The CDR3 consists of 12 residues. Germline values: CDR1 SGHTA, CDR2 FQGNSA.

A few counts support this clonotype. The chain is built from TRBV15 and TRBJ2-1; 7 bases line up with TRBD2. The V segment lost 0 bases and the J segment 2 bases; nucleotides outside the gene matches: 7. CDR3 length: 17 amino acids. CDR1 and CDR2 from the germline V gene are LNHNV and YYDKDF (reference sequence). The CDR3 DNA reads TGTGCCACCAGCAGAGATAGGTCGCTAGCGGCCTACAATGAGCAGTTCTTC. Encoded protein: CATSRDRSLAAYNEQFF.

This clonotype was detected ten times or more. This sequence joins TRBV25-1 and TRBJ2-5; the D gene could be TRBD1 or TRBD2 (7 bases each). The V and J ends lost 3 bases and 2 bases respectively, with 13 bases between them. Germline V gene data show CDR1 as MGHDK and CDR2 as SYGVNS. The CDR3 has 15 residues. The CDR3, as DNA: TGTGCCAGCAGTGAGGGAGGGACAGCACAAGAGACCCAGTACTTC. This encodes CASSEGGTAQETQYF.

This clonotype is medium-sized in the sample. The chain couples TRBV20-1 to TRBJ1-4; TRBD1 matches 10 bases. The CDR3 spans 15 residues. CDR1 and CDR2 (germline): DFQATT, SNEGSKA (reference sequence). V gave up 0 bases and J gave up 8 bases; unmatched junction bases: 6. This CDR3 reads CSARDPGTGDEKLFF. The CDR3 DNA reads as TGCAGTGCTAGAGATCCCGGGACAGGGGACGAAAAACTGTTTTTT.

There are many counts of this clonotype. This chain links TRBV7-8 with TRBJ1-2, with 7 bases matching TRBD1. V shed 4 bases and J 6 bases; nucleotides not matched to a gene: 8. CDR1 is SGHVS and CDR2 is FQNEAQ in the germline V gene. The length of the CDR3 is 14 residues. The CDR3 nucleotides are TGTGCCAGCAGCTACCAAACAGGGGTAGATGGCTACACCTTC. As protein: CASSYQTGVDGYTF.

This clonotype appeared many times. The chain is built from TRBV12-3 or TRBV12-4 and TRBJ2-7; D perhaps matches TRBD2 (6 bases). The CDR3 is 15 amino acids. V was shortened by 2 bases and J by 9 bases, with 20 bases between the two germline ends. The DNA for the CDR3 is TGTGCCAGCAGTTTACCAAATGAGTTAAACGGGAGGCAGTACTTC. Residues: CASSLPNELNGRQYF.

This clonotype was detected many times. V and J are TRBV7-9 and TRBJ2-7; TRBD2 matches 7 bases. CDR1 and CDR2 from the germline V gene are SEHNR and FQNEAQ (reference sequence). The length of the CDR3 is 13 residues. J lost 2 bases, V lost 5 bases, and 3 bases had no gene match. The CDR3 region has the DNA TGTGCCAGCAGCCTAGGACTAGCCTACGAGCAGTACTTC. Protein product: CASSLGLAYEQYF.

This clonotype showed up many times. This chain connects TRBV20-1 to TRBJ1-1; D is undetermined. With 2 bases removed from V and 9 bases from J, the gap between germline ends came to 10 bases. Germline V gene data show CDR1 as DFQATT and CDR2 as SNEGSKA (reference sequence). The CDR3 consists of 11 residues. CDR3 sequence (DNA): TGCAGTGCTAGAAACCAGAGAAAAGCTTTCTTT. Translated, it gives CSARNQRKAFF.

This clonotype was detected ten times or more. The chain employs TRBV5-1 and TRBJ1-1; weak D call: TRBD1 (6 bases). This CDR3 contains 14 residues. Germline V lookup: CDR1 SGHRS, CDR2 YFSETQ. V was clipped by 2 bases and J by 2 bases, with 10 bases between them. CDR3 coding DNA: TGCGCCAGCAGCTTAATACAGGGAAACACTGAAGCTTTCTTT. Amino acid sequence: CASSLIQGNTEAFF.

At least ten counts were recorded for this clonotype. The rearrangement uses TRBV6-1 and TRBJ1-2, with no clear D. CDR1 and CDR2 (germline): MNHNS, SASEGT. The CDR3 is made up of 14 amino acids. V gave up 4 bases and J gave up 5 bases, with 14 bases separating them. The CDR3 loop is CASSGEGPTYGYTF. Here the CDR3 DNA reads TGTGCCAGCAGTGGGGAGGGCCCAACATATGGCTACACCTTC.

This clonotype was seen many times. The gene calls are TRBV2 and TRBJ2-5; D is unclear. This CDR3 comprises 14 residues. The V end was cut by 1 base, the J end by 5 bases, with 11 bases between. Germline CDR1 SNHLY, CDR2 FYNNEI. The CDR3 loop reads CASSEDVGYETQYF. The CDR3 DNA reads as TGTGCCAGCAGTGAAGATGTAGGGTACGAGACCCAGTACTTC.

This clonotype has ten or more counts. The CDR3 DNA reads as TGCAGTGCTAAACTAGCGGGGTGGGAGCAGTTCTTC. Translating gives CSAKLAGWEQFF. This chain uses TRBV20-1 with TRBJ2-1, with 10 positions matching TRBD2. The V gene end was trimmed by 4 bases and the J gene end by 10 bases; junction bases not matched to a gene: 4. The CDR3 length is 12 residues. CDR1 DFQATT and CDR2 SNEGSKA come from the germline V gene (reference sequence).

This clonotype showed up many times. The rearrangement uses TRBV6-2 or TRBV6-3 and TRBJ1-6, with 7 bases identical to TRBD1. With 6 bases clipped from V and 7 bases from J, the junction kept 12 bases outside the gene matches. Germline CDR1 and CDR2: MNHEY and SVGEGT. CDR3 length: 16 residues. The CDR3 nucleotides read TGTGCCAGCAGACACGCGGGCGACAGGGTCAATTCACCCCTCCACTTT. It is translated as CASRHAGDRVNSPLHF.

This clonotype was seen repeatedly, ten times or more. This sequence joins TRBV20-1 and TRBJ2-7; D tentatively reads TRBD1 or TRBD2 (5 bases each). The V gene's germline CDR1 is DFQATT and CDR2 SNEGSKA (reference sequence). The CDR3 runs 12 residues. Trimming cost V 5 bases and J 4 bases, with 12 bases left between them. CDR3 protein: CSADMGVYEQYF. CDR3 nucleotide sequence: TGCAGTGCTGACATGGGGGTTTACGAGCAGTACTTC.

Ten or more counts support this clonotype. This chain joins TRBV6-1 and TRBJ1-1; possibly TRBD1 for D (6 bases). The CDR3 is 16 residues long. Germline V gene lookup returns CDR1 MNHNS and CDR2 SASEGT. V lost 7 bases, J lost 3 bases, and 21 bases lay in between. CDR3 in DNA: TGTGCCAGCACTTTAAGTCCCAGGGGAAAGGACACTGAAGCTTTCTTT. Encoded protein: CASTLSPRGKDTEAFF.

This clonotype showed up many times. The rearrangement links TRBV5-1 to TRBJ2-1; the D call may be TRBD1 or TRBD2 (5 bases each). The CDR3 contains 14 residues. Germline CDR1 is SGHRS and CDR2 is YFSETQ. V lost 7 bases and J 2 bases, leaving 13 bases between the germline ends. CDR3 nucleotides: TGCGCCAGCGCTCCGGGGCTGACCTACAATGAGCAGTTCTTC. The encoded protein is CASAPGLTYNEQFF. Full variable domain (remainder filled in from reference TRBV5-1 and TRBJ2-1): KAGVTQTPRYLIKTRGQQVTLSCSPISGHRSVSWYQQTPGQGLQFLFEYFSETQRNKGNFPGRFSGRQFSNSRSEMNVSTLELGDSALYLCASAPGLTYNEQFFGPGTRLTVL.